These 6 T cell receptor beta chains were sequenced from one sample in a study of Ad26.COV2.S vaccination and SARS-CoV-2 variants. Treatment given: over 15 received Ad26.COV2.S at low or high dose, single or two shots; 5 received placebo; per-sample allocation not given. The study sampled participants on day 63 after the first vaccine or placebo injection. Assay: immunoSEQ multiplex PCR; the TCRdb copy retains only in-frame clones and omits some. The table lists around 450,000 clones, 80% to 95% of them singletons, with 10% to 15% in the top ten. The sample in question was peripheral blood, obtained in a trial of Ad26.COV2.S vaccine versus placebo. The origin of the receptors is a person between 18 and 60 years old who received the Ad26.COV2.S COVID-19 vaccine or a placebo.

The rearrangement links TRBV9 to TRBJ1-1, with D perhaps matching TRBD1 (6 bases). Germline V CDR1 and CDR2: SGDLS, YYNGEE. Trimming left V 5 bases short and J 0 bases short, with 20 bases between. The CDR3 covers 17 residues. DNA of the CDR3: TGTGCCAGCAGTCTAGGGGGGGCAACAGAAATGAACACTGAAGCTTTCTTT. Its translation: CASSLGGATEMNTEAFF.

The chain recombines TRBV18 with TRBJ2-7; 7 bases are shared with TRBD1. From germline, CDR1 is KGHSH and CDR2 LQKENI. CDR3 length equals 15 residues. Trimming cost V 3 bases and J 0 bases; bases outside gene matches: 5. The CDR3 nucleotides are TGTGCCAGCTCACCCAAGACAGGGAGCTCCTACGAGCAGTACTTC. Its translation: CASSPKTGSSYEQYF. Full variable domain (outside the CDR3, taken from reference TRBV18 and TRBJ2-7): NAGVMQNPRHLVRRRGQEARLRCSPMKGHSHVYWYRQLPEEGLKFMVYLQKENIIDESGMPKERFSAEFPKEGPSILRIQQVVRGDSAAYFCASSPKTGSSYEQYFGPGTRLTVT.

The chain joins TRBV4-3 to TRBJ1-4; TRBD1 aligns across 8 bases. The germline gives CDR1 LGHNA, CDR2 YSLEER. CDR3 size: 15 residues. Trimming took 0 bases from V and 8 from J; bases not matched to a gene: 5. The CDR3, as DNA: TGCGCCAGCAGCCAAGATACAGGGGGGTTCGAAAAACTGTTTTTT. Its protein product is CASSQDTGGFEKLFF.

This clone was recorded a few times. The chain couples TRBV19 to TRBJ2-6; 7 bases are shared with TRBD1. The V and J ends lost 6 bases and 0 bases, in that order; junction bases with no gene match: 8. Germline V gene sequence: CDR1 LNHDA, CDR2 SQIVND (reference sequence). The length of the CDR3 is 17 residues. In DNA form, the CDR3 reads TGTGCCAGTAGCTCTCCGGGACAGAGCTCTGGGGCCAACGTCCTGACTTTC. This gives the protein CASSSPGQSSGANVLTF.

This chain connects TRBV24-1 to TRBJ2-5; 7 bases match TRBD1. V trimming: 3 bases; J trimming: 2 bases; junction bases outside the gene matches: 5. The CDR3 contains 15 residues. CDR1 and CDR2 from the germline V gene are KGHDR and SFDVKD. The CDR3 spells CATSDAGTDQETQYF. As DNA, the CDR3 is TGTGCCACCAGTGATGCCGGGACAGATCAAGAGACCCAGTACTTC.

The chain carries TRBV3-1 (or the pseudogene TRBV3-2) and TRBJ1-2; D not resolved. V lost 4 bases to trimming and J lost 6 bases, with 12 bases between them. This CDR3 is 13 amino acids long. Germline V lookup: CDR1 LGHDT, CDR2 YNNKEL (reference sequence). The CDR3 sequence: CASSLRVTDGYTF. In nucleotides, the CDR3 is TGTGCCAGCAGCCTACGGGTCACCGATGGCTACACCTTC.